This T cell receptor beta chain was obtained from a study of blood T cells in healthy people across ages. Study overall: Through template switching, about one barcoded beta molecule was captured per two T cells, as measured in model experiments.

Overall study results and limits: Underestimates were what the diversity estimates from one million T cells were considered to be. It was not known whether donors were CMV positive (a possible confounder of expanded clonotype changes).

To note about this clonotype: Its antigen remains unidentified.

This CDR3 is 15 amino acids long. V shed 1 base and J shed 0 bases, with 7 bases lying between them. CDR1 and CDR2 from the germline V gene are SGHTA and FQGNSA. Combining a sample-barcoded 5' primer with a J-beta primer mix, a second PCR ran for roughly 7 to 11 cycles. CDR3-containing paired-end reads numbered at least 2.5 million in each sample. TCRdb analysed the 5' RACE reads with MiXCR anew, one entry per CDR3 protein. This table holds more than 650,000 distinct CDR3 sequences, about a fifth found once. The sequenced material came from blood. The TCR was taken from a man aged 65 to 79 in good health. V and J are TRBV7-2 and TRBJ1-3; possible D gene TRBD1, 5 bases. The CDR3 spells CASSLVTGSGNTIYF. CDR3 in DNA: TGTGCCAGCAGCTTAGTAACAGGCTCTGGAAACACCATATATTTT.